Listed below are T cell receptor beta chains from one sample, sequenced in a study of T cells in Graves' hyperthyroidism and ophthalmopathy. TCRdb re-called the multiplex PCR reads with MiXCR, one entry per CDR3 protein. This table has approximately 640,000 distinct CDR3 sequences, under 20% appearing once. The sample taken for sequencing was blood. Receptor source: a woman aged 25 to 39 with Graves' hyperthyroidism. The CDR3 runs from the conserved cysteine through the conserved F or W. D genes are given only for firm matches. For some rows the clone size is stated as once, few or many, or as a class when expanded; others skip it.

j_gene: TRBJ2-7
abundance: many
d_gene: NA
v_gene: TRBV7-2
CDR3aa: CASSFGDMGYEQYF

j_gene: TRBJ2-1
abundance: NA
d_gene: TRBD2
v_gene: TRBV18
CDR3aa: CASSPQTSGMNNEQFF

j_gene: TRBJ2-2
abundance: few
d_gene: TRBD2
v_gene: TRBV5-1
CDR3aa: CASSLAEGGVTGELFF

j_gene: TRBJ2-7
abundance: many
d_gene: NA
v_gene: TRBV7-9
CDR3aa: CASSGGSGYEQYF

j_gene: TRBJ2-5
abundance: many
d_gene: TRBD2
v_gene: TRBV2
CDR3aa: CASSGTSGRQETQYF

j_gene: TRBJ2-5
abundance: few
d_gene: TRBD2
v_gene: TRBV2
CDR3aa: CAVLPSGQETQYF

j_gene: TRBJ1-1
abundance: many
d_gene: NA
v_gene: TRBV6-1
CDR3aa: CASSDRLATEAFF

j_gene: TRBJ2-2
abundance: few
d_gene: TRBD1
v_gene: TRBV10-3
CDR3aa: CAIHPTGAGELFF

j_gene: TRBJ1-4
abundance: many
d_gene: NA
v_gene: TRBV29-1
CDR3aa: CSVEVPRGEKLFF

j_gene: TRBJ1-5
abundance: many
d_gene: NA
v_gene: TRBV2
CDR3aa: CASSEALGGYAQPQHF

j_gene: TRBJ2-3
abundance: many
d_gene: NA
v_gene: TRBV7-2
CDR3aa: CASSLAHSGTDTQYF

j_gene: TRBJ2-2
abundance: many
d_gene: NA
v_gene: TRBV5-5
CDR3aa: CASSLSGGELFF

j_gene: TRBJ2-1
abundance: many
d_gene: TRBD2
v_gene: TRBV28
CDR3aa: CASSFGGTSGKEQFF

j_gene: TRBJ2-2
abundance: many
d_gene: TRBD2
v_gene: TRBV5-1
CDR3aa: CASSLSSRTSGSGTGELFF

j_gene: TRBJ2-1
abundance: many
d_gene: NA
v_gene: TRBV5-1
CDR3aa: CASSLAAGYNEQFF

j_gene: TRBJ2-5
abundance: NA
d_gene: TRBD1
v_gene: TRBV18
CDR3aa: CASSPGTGGSQETQYF

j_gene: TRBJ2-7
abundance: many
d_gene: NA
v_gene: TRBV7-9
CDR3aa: CASSLSAAGVGEQYF

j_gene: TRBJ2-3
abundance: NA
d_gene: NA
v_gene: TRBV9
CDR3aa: CASSEGATSTDTQYF

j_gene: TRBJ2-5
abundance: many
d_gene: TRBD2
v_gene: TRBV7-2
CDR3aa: CASSSARGYQETQYF

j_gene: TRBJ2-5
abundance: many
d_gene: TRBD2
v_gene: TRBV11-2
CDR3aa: CASSIFSGSSQTQYF

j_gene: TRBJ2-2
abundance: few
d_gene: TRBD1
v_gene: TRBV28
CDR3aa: CATIPTGGAGTGELFF

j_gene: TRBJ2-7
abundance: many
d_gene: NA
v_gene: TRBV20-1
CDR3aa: CSAHGDTFYEQYF

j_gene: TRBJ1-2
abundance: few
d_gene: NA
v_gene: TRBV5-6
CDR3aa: CASSFGPGYGYTF

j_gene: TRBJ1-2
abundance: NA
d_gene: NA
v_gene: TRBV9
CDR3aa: CASQYPNYGYTF

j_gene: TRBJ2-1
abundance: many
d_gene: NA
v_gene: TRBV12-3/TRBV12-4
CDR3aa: CASSFEYEQFF

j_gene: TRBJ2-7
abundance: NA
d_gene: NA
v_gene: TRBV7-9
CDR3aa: CASSLGQERYEQYF

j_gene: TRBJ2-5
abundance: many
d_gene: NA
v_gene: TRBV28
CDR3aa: CAAQPKLVETQYF

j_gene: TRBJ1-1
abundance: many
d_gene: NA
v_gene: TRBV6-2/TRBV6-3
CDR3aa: CASSYQYTEAFF

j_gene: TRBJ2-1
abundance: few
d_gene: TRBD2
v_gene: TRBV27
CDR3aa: CASSSPIAGGEKQFF